The clone carrying this TCR beta chain appeared a few times. Its antigen is not identified. V lost 3 bases and J 5 bases, leaving 13 bases between the germline ends. The CDR3 spans 14 residues. Per the germline V gene, CDR1 is MGHRA and CDR2 is YSYEKL. The data stem from a study of early T cells in non-severe SARS-CoV-2 infection. The wider study: Sequenced bulk RNA came from whole blood that was unsorted, and chains were unpaired.

Individual cDNA molecules each received unique molecular identifiers attached to them. TCRdb processed the 5' RACE reads anew with MiXCR; each CDR3 protein has one entry. The data contain about 64,000 distinct CDR3 sequences, roughly 21% of them seen just once; the ten biggest clones take up 15% to 20%. Overall study results and limits: Reliance on VDJdb matching favored anti-spike CD8 responses; private and CD4 specificities were missed.

The chain is built from TRBV4-1 and TRBJ2-5; D is unclear. Source: whole blood, taken at baseline. This TCR was sampled from an adult who was a healthcare worker with PCR-confirmed SARS-CoV-2 infection or an uninfected control (not recorded which). The CDR3 reads CASSHRQERETQYF. In nucleotides, the CDR3 is TGCGCCAGCAGCCATAGGCAGGAGAGGGAGACCCAGTACTTC.